The following is a T cell receptor (beta chain) sequence with its context. Its antigen target is currently unknown. Per-nucleotide qualities are absent, and no much larger clonotype sits a single base away. The immunoSEQ Assay, a bias-controlled multiplex PCR, was used to amplify TCRbeta CDR3 regions from genomic DNA. The paper's processing steps were these. Within the assay, amplification of reference gene primers was used to estimate how many nucleated cells each sample contained. To quantify the absolute abundance of each unique TCRbeta CDR3 rearrangement, sequence reads were collapsed and filtered. For each sample, productive Simpson clonality was calculated as the square root of Simpson's diversity index across productive rearrangements. The clones in this table, taken by TCRdb from immuneACCESS, are in-frame only. Not every clone is retained; where verified, under half of the shortfall comes from an unresolved V gene, and the cause of the rest is unknown. Clone size and V and J calls were adopted from that table, with D and trimming inferred from the DNA. The sample table records roughly 300,000 clones; approximately 84% of these occur just once. More than 1.2% of the sample is in the top ten clones.

This record belongs to a study of blood T cell repertoires in COVID-19 (TCRdb year 2020). Background for the entire study: The collaborator samples originated in the United States, Italy and Spain and spanned the acute and convalescent phases of COVID-19. Deeply sampled blood TCRbeta repertoires from subjects exposed to, actively infected with, or recovered from COVID-19 were included in the dataset. The repertoires were made available in a free public database intended to serve as a resource for research on the immune response to SARS-CoV-2. Sample metadata almost always included a de-identified subject ID, COVID-19 status, age in years and sex. Samples came from the ongoing ImmuneRACE study (first 160 participants) plus 1,254 subjects from 6 global collaborators. HLA class I and class II types, where available, came from metadata supplied by the sample provider rather than from assay-based typing. The prospective study material was composed of cDNA or gDNA derived from T cells, B-cell-depleted T cells, or PBMCs. The research as a whole found: Clinical and demographic metadata were provided uncurated, with the amount varying by source and participant.

In Seattle, one collaborating source enrolled patients while the infection was active and tracked those patients longitudinally over the course of disease. Collaborating institutions collected whole blood in K2EDTA tubes following their own protocols. For TCRbeta analysis, collaborators shipped samples as frozen whole blood, isolated PBMCs, or DNA extracted from either of those sample types. This TCR was sampled from a human donor with COVID-19, enrolled during active disease. The donor label of this sample is uncertain. The sequenced material came from peripheral blood.

At the DNA level, the sequence is TGCAGCGTTGAAGAACTAGCGTTCCCCTACGAGCAGTACTTC. The resulting protein is CSVEELAFPYEQYF. The V gene is TRBV29-1 and the J gene is TRBJ2-7, with 7 bases in between that match TRBD2. Measured from the cysteine to the phenylalanine, the CDR3 is 14 residues long. Only CDR3 DNA remains: 42 bases, in frame from the first base. For CDR1 and CDR2, the germline V gene lists SQVTM and ANQGSEA. Trimming accounts for 0 bases at V and 2 bases at J, while the number of junction bases matched to no gene is 4.